What follows describes a single TCR beta chain. This sample was included in a study of cytomegalovirus exposure and HLA in healthy donors. Using immunoSEQ multiplex PCR, the repertoire was profiled, and TCRdb retains in-frame clones only, with some absent. The sample lists 250,000 to 400,000 clones; around 90% were seen once. CDR1 and CDR2 from the germline V gene are MGHRA and YSYEKL. After removal of 5 bases from V and 8 bases from J, the junction contained 16 bases not matched to a gene. This CDR3 is 16 amino acids long. The rearrangement links TRBV4-1 to TRBJ1-2; 8 positions match TRBD1. This clonotype was obtained from a man under 40 in good health and CMV-seronegative. The specimen was PBMCs. Here the CDR3 reads CASSRPGQAVVGGYTF. CDR3 sequence (DNA): TGCGCCAGCAGCAGACCGGGACAGGCCGTAGTTGGGGGCTACACCTTC.